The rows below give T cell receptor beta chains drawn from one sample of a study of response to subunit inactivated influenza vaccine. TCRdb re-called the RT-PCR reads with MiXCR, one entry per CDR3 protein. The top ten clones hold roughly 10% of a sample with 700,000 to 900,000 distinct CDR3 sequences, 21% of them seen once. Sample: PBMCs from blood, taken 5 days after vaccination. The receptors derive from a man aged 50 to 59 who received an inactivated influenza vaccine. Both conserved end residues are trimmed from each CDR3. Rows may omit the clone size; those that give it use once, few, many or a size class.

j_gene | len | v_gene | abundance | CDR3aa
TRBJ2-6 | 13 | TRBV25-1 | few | ASTGSLPGANVLT
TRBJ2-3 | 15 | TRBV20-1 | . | SAWTSGGFWVADTQY
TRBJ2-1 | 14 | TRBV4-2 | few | ASSQAGSSSYNEQF
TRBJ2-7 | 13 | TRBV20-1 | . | SAREHGPPDYEQY
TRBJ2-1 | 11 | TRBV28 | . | ASIAGTYNEQF
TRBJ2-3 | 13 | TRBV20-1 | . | SAPPGIGDTDTQY
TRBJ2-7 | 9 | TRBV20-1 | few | SAGGLDEQY
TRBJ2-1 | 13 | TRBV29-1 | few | SVEGRDRVYNEQF
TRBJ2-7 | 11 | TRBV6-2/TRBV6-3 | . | ASSPTFSGEQY
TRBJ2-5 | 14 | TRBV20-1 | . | SAEGWTSGPQETQY
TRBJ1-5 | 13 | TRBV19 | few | ASSIDLSDNQPQH
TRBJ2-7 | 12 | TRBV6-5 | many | ASSYSTGTYEQY
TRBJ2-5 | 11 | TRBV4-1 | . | ASSQRLLETQY
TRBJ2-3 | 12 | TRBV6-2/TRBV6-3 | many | ASSPGTVTDTQY
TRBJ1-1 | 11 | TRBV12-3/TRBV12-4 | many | ASSFGGGTEAF
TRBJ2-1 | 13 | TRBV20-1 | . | SARAPAGGHYEQF
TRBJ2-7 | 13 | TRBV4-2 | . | ASSQDGTPSYEQY
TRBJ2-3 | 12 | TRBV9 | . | ASSVGQGRDTQY
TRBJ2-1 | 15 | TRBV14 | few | ASSPLTSGSTYNEQF
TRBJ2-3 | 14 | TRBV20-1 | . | SATLREGGFTDTQY
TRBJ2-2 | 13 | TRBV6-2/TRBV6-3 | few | ASSWLARNTGELF
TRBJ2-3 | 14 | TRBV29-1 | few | SVEVVKTGASDTQY
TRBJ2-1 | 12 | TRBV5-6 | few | ASSLAGSGDEQF
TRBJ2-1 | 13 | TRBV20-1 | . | SAQAGARSYNEQF
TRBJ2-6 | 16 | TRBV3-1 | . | ASSTYRTASHGANVLT
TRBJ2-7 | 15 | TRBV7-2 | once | ASSRTIRDEGGYEQY
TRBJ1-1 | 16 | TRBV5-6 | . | ASSLGPDRIYMNTEAF
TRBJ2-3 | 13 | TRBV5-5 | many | ASSLGGSGTDTQY
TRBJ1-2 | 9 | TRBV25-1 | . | ASSTGAGYT
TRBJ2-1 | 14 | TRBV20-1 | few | SARDGGRVLDNEQF
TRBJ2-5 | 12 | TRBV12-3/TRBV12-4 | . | ASSLARTEETQY
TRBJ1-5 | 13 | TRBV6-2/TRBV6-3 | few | ASSSNSAFNQPQH
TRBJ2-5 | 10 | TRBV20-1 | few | SASQFQETQY
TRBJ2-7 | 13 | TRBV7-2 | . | ASSSSGGGTYEQY
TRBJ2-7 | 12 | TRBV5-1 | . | ASSSQGVLDEQY
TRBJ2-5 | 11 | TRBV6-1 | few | ASSVTQRETQY
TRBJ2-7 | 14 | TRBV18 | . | ASSPQSGGYSYEQY
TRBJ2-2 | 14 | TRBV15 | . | ATSRDAAGGTGELF
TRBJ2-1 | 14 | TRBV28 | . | ASSSRGIRSYNEQF
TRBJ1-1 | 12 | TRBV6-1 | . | ASSDFQENTEAF